Listed below are T cell receptor beta chains from one sample, sequenced in a study of beta chain features in type 1 diabetes. Using immunoSEQ multiplex PCR, the repertoire was profiled, and TCRdb retains in-frame clones only, with some absent. This table has more than 140,000 clones, roughly 9.3% appearing once. Sequenced: central memory CD4+ T cells from blood. These receptors were taken from a woman in her thirties or forties in good health. Both conserved end residues are part of each CDR3. Each record gives: D gene, clone size, V gene, J gene, CDR3 protein, CDR3 DNA. The D gene is left open where the match is weak. Where a row states a size, it is once, few, many or the class of an expanded clone; other rows omit it.

TRBD2,few,TRBV4-2,TRBJ2-3,CASSQAAAGGTDTQYF,TGTGCCAGCAGCCAAGCGGCAGCGGGGGGCACAGATACGCAGTATTTT
TRBD1,.,TRBV9,TRBJ2-7,CASTREGTGQYEQYF,TGTGCCAGCACCAGAGAAGGGACAGGTCAGTACGAGCAGTACTTC
.,few,TRBV7-2,TRBJ1-2,CASSEGGDNYGYTF,TGTGCCAGCAGCGAAGGGGGGGATAACTATGGCTACACCTTC
TRBD2,few,TRBV6-1,TRBJ2-5,CASSVGLAATQYF,TGTGCCAGCAGTGTGGGACTAGCGGCCACCCAGTACTTC
TRBD2,many,TRBV11-2,TRBJ2-5,CASSLARSGGPGETQYF,TGTGCCAGCAGCTTAGCCCGTAGCGGGGGGCCCGGGGAGACCCAGTACTTC
.,few,TRBV7-7,TRBJ2-3,CASSLGGATDTQYF,TGTGCTAGCAGCTTAGGAGGAGCCACAGATACGCAGTATTTT
.,many,TRBV2,TRBJ2-6,CASSDYRARPGSPGANVLTF,TGTGCCAGCAGTGACTACCGTGCGAGGCCCGGTTCTCCTGGGGCCAACGTCCTGACTTTC
TRBD1,.,TRBV11-2,TRBJ1-1,CASSRDRGTEAFF,TGTGCCAGCAGCCGAGACAGGGGCACTGAAGCTTTCTTT
TRBD2,.,TRBV7-9,TRBJ2-7,CASSLASGGSEQYF,TGTGCCAGCAGCTTAGCTAGCGGGGGAAGCGAGCAGTACTTC
.,.,TRBV11-2,TRBJ1-1,CASSTQTNTEAFF,TGTGCCAGCAGCACACAGACGAACACTGAAGCTTTCTTT
TRBD1,few,TRBV29-1,TRBJ1-5,CSVAVKGADQPQHF,TGCAGCGTTGCAGTGAAGGGGGCGGATCAGCCCCAGCATTTT
.,.,TRBV11-2,TRBJ1-2,CASTRIGVAGVGYTF,TGTGCCAGCACCCGTATAGGAGTCGCCGGGGTTGGCTACACCTTC
TRBD1,.,TRBV5-1,TRBJ1-4,CASSGQGAEKLFF,TGCGCCAGCAGTGGACAGGGGGCTGAAAAACTGTTTTTT
.,few,TRBV5-1,TRBJ1-3,CASSAVAGSQETIYF,TGCGCCAGCAGCGCCGTAGCGGGGAGTCAAGAGACCATATATTTT
.,few,TRBV19,TRBJ2-7,CASSQQGEQYF,TGTGCCAGTAGCCAACAGGGCGAGCAGTACTTC
TRBD2,few,TRBV7-8,TRBJ2-3,CASSSVAGPTDTQYF,TGTGCCAGCAGCTCTGTAGCGGGGCCGACAGATACGCAGTATTTT
.,many,TRBV21-1,TRBJ1-4,CASTKGTEGEKLFF,TGTGCCAGCACCAAGGGGACAGAGGGTGAAAAACTGTTTTTT
.,many,TRBV10-3,TRBJ2-6,CATNSGANVLTF,TGTGCCACCAACTCTGGGGCCAACGTCCTGACTTTC
TRBD1,few,TRBV6-5,TRBJ1-2,CASSLDRGYGYTF,TGTGCCAGCAGTCTGGACAGGGGCTATGGCTACACCTTC
.,once,TRBV5-4,TRBJ2-4,CASSLGRAQNIQYF,TGTGCCAGCAGCTTGGGCAGGGCTCAAAACATTCAGTACTTC
.,.,TRBV25-1,TRBJ2-7,CASSPGFEQYF,TGTGCCAGCAGTCCAGGGTTTGAGCAGTACTTC
.,.,TRBV7-8,TRBJ2-7,CASVRGGYEQYF,TGTGCCAGCGTACGAGGAGGCTACGAGCAGTACTTC
TRBD1,few,TRBV18,TRBJ1-2,CASSTGTGADYGYTF,TGTGCCAGCTCAACCGGGACAGGGGCTGACTATGGCTACACCTTC
.,.,TRBV6-5,TRBJ1-1,CASMRYAEAFF,TGTGCCAGCATGCGGTACGCTGAAGCTTTCTTT
.,many,TRBV7-6,TRBJ2-1,CAGRSSNEQFF,TGTGCCGGGAGAAGCTCCAATGAGCAGTTCTTC
.,few,TRBV18,TRBJ2-5,CASSLKGETQYF,TGTGCCAGCTCGTTAAAGGGGGAGACCCAGTACTTC
.,.,TRBV7-2,TRBJ1-6,CASSLVPSGLGNSPLHF,TGTGCCAGCAGCTTAGTCCCCAGCGGCCTGGGGAATTCACCCCTCCACTTT
TRBD2,.,TRBV7-6,TRBJ2-7,CASSLKERGYEQYF,TGTGCCAGCAGCTTAAAGGAGCGGGGCTACGAGCAGTACTTC
TRBD1,few,TRBV6-1,TRBJ1-2,CASSSTRGQGYGYTF,TGTGCCAGCAGCTCCACCAGGGGACAGGGCTATGGCTACACCTTC
.,few,TRBV5-4,TRBJ1-6,CASSLGTAVSPLHF,TGTGCCAGCAGCTTGGGGACAGCGGTTTCACCCCTCCACTTT
TRBD1,.,TRBV11-2,TRBJ2-5,CASSQGWTGNTETQYF,TGTGCCAGCAGTCAGGGCTGGACAGGGAATACGGAGACCCAGTACTTC
.,few,TRBV6-5,TRBJ2-7,CASSYVGLAAGEQYF,TGTGCCAGCAGTTACGTCGGCTTAGCCGCCGGGGAGCAGTACTTC
.,.,TRBV28,TRBJ1-2,CASSPTWLPNYGYTF,TGTGCCAGCAGTCCGACATGGCTTCCTAACTATGGCTACACCTTC
TRBD2,few,TRBV19,TRBJ2-5,CASSRIAGTAPETQYF,TGTGCCAGTAGTAGGATAGCGGGGACCGCTCCAGAGACCCAGTACTTC
.,.,TRBV10-3,TRBJ2-1,CAISEGGLAYNEQFF,TGTGCCATCAGTGAGGGGGGACTTGCCTACAATGAGCAGTTCTTC
.,.,TRBV27,TRBJ2-7,CASKWANSYEQYF,TGTGCCAGCAAGTGGGCCAACTCCTACGAGCAGTACTTC
TRBD2,.,TRBV5-1,TRBJ2-2,CASSLAGPNTGELFF,TGCGCCAGCAGCTTAGCGGGACCCAACACCGGGGAGCTGTTTTTT
.,.,TRBV10-3,TRBJ2-1,CAISRDNTYNEQFF,TGTGCCATCAGTCGGGACAATACCTACAATGAGCAGTTCTTC
TRBD2,few,TRBV11-2,TRBJ2-1,CASSSVGTSLSVFGNEQFF,TGTGCCAGCAGCTCCGTGGGGACTAGCCTATCAGTCTTTGGCAATGAGCAGTTCTTC
.,few,TRBV6-1,TRBJ2-3,CASSRGYPSTDTQYF,TGTGCCAGCAGCCGAGGGTACCCCAGCACAGATACGCAGTATTTT